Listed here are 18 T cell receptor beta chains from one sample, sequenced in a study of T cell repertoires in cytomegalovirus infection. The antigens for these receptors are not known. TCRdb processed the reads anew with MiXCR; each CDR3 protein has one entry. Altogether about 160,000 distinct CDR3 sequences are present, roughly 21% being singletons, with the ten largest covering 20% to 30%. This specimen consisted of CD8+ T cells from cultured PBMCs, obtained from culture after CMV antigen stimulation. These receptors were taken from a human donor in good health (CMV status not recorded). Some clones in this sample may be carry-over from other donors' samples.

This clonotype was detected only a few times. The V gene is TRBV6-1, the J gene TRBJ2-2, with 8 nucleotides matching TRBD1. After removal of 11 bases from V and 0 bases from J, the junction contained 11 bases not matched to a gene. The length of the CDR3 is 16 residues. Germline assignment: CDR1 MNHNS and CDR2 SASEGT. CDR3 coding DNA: TGTGCCGCCCGGGACAGGCGATTTTCGAACACCGGGGAGCTGTTTTTT. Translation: CAARDRRFSNTGELFF.

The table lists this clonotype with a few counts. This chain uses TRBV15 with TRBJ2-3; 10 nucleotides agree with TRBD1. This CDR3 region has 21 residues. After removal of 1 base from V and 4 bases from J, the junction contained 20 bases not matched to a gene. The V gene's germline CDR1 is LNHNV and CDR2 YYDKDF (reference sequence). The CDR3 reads CATSRVPGQGRRVEDPDTQYF. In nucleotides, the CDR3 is TGTGCCACCAGCAGAGTCCCGGGACAGGGGAGGAGAGTGGAGGACCCAGATACGCAGTATTTT.

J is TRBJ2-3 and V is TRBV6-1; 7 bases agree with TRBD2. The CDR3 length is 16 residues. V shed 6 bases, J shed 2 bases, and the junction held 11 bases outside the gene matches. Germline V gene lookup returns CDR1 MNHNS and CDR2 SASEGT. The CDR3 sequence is CASRDIGGGNTDTQYF. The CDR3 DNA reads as TGTGCCAGCAGAGACATAGGCGGGGGAAACACAGATACGCAGTATTTT.

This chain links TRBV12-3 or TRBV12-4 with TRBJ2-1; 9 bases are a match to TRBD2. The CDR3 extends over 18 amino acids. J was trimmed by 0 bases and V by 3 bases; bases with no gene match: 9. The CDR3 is CASSLGLAGSSSYNEQFF. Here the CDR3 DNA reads TGTGCCAGCAGTTTGGGTCTAGCGGGGTCTAGCTCCTACAATGAGCAGTTCTTC.

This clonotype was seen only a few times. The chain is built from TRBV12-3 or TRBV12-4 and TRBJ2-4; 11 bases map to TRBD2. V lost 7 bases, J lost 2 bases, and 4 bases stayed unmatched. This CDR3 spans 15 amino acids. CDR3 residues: CASTPSGGPKNIQYF. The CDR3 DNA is TGTGCCAGCACCCCTAGCGGGGGGCCCAAAAACATTCAGTACTTC.

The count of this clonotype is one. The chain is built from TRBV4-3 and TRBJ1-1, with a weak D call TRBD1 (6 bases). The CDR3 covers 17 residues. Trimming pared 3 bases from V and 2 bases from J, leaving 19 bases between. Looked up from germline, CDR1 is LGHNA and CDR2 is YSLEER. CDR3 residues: CASSHLSPGELNTEAFF. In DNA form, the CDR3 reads TGCGCCAGCAGCCATTTATCCCCAGGGGAACTAAACACTGAAGCTTTCTTT.

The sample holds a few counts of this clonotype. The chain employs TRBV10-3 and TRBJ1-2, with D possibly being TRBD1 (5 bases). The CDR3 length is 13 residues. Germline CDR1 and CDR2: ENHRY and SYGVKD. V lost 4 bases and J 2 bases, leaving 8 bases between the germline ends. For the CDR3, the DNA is TGTGCCATCAGTGGGGACGGGAACTATGGCTACACCTTC. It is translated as CAISGDGNYGYTF.

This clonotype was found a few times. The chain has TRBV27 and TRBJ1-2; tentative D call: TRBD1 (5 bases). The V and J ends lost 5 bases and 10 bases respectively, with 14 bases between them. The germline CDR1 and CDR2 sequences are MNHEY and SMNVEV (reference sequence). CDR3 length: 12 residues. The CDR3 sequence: CASSPTGAFYTF. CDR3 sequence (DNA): TGTGCCAGCAGTCCCACAGGTGCATTCTACACCTTC.

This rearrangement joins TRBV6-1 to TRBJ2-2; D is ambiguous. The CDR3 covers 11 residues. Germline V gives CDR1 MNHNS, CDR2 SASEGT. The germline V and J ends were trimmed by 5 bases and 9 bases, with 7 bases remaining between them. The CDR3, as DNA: TGTGCCAGCAGTTATCTCAGGGAGCTGTTTTTT. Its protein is CASSYLRELFF.

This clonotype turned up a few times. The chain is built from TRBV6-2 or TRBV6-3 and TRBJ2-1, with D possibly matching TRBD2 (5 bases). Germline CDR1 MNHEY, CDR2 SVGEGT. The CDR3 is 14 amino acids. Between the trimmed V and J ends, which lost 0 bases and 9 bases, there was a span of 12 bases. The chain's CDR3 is CASSYSDEGIEQFF. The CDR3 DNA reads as TGTGCCAGCAGTTACTCGGATGAGGGAATTGAGCAGTTCTTC.

The CDR3 loop is CASSPRAGPFRDIQYF. CDR3 DNA sequence: TGTGCCAGCAGCCCCCGAGCGGGTCCCTTCAGAGACATTCAGTACTTC. V is TRBV7-2 and J is TRBJ2-4; weak D call: TRBD2 (6 bases). V shed 5 bases and J shed 8 bases, with 22 bases lying between them. This CDR3 comprises 16 residues. Germline V CDR1 and CDR2: SGHTA, FQGNSA.

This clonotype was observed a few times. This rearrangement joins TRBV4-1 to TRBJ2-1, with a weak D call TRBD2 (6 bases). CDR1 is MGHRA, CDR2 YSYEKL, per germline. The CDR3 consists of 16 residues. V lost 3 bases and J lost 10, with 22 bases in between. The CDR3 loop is CASSHRLGPKGREQFF. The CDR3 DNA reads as TGCGCCAGCAGCCACCGCCTAGGGCCCAAGGGGAGGGAGCAGTTCTTC.

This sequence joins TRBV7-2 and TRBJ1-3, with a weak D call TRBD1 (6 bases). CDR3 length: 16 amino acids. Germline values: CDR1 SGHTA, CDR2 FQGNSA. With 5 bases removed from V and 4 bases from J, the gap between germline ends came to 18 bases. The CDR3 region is CASSPTRGGRGNTIYF. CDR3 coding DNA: TGTGCCAGCAGCCCGACGCGGGGGGGGCGGGGAAACACCATATATTTT.

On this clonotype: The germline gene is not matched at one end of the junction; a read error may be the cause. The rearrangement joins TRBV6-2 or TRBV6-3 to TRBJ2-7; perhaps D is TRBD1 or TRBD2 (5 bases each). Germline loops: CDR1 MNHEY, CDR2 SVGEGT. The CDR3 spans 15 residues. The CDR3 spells CDSSSSSGTRYEQYF. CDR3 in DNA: TGTGACAGCAGTTCATCGTCCGGGACGAGGTACGAGCAGTACTTC.

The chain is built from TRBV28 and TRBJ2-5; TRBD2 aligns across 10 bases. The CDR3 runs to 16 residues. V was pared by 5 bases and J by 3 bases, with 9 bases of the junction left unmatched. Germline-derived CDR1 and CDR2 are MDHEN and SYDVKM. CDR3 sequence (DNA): TGTGCCAGCAGTGCGACCTGGCTAGCGGGGGAAGAGACCCAGTACTTC. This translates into CASSATWLAGEETQYF. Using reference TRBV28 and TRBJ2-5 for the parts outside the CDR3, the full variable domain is DVKVTQSSRYLVKRTGEKVFLECVQDMDHENMFWYRQDPGLGLRLIYFSYDVKMKEKGDIPEGYSVSREKKERFSLILESASTNQTSMYLCASSATWLAGEETQYFGPGTRLLVL.

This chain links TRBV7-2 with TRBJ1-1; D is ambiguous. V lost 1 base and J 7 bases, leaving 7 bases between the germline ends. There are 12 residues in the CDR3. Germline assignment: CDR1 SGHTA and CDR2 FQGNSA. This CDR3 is CASSLGRIEAFF. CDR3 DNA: TGTGCCAGCAGCTTAGGCCGGATTGAAGCTTTCTTT.

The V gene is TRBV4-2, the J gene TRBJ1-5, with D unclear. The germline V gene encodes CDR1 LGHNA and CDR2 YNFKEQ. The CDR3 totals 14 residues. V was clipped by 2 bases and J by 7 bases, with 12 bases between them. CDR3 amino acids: CASSQLTQRQPQHF. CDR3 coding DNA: TGTGCCAGCAGCCAATTGACTCAGCGGCAGCCCCAGCATTTT.

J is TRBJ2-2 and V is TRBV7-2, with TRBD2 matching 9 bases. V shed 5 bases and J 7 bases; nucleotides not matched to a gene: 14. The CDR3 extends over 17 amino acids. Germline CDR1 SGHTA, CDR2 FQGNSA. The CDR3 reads CASSRKASGDHLGELFF. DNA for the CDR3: TGTGCCAGCAGCCGAAAAGCTAGCGGGGATCACCTCGGGGAGCTGTTTTTT.